Shown below are 24 T cell receptor beta chains from a single sample sequenced in a study of T cells expressing NK-cell markers. With the 5' RACE reads reprocessed, TCRdb shows one record per CDR3 protein and no DNA. In all, the sample yields a few hundred thousand distinct CDR3 sequences. The sequencing input was blood T cells: a sorted CD56 or NKG2C T cell subset, CD4+ or CD8+ T cells, or bulk PBMC T cells (not recorded which). These TCRs come from a man aged 18 to 70 in good health.

This chain connects TRBV12-3 or TRBV12-4 to TRBJ2-5; TCRdb reports TRBD2, a call that lacks DNA to check it against. The length of the CDR3 is 17 residues. CDR3 sequence reads: CASSFGGRGGAGETQYF.

This rearrangement joins TRBV11-3 to TRBJ2-3; TCRdb picks TRBD1, but there is no DNA to check that call. Germline-derived CDR1 and CDR2 are SGHNT and YENEEA. CDR3 length: 15 amino acids. The CDR3 loop reads CASSNRDRVSLTQYF.

The V call is TRBV5-5, the J call TRBJ1-6; the D gene TCRdb calls, TRBD1, cannot be checked with no DNA. CDR1 is SGHKS, CDR2 YYEKEE, per germline (reference sequence). CDR3 length: 15 residues. This CDR3 reads CASSAQGANNSPLHF.

The J gene is TRBJ2-5, the V gene TRBV5-6; TCRdb names TRBD1, which stays unverified in the absence of DNA. CDR3 length equals 17 residues. Germline CDR1 and CDR2: SGHDT and YYEEEE. The CDR3 spells CASSFLGGGEVLETQYF.

The gene calls are TRBV14 and TRBJ1-2; TCRdb's assignment of TRBD1 cannot be checked, as there is no DNA. Germline loops: CDR1 SGHDN, CDR2 FVKESK. This CDR3 is 14 amino acids long. The CDR3: CASSQGRTGRGYTF.

The chain joins TRBV18 to TRBJ1-1. Per germline, CDR1 KGHSH and CDR2 LQKENI. This CDR3 region has 12 residues. The CDR3 spells CASSRQMTEAFF.

J is TRBJ2-3 and V is TRBV20-1; without DNA, the TCRdb call of TRBD2 cannot be checked. Per germline, CDR1 DFQATT and CDR2 SNEGSKA (reference sequence). This CDR3 contains 17 residues. The CDR3: CSARVTSGGLITDTQYF.

V gene TRBV3-1 combines with J gene TRBJ2-7; TCRdb indicates TRBD2, and absent DNA this call remains unverified. CDR1 and CDR2 from the germline V gene are LGHDT and YNNKEL (reference sequence). The CDR3 is made up of 12 amino acids. This chain's CDR3 is CASSQGLPGVYF.

V is TRBV20-1 and J is TRBJ2-3; TCRdb names TRBD2, which stays unverified in the absence of DNA. Germline loops: CDR1 DFQATT, CDR2 SNEGSKA (reference sequence). The CDR3 consists of 13 residues. The CDR3 protein is CSVNQGGGDTQYF.

The genes are TRBV24-1 and TRBJ2-3; the TCRdb call, TRBD1, lacks DNA for checking. The CDR3 totals 15 residues. Germline CDR1 KGHDR, CDR2 SFDVKD. The CDR3 spells CATSDRDRGTDTQYF.

The V call is TRBV6-5, the J call TRBJ2-7; as DNA is missing, the TRBD1 call by TCRdb cannot be tested. This CDR3 has 15 amino acids. Germline V gives CDR1 MNHEY, CDR2 SVGAGI. CDR3: CASSYMDRGQYEQYF.

CDR3 sequence: CATSDLKGPVETQYF. The rearrangement joins TRBV24-1 to TRBJ2-5; no DNA is available, so the TRBD2 call from TCRdb remains unchecked. Germline V CDR1 and CDR2: KGHDR, SFDVKD. The CDR3 has 15 residues.

The chain links TRBV15 to TRBJ1-5. The germline V gene encodes CDR1 LNHNV and CDR2 YYDKDF (reference sequence). The CDR3 runs to 15 residues. The CDR3: CATSSPDGSNQPQHF. Full variable domain (missing parts from reference TRBV15 and TRBJ1-5): DAMVIQNPRYQVTQFGKPVTLSCSQTLNHNVMYWYQQKSSQAPKLLFHYYDKDFNNEADTPDNFQSRRPNTSFCFLDIRSPGLGDTAMYLCATSSPDGSNQPQHFGDGTRLSIL.

The gene calls are TRBV3-1 and TRBJ2-4; TCRdb calls TRBD1, which cannot be checked without DNA. CDR3 length: 15 amino acids. Germline assignment: CDR1 LGHDT and CDR2 YNNKEL (reference sequence). The CDR3 loop reads CASSPGTLGRNIQYF.

The V gene is TRBV29-1, the J gene TRBJ2-1; the D call of TRBD2 rests on TCRdb alone, since no DNA is present to check it. CDR3 length: 16 amino acids. CDR1 is SQVTM and CDR2 is ANQGSEA in the germline V gene. CDR3 loop: CSVGPAGGGSGDPQFF.

The V call is TRBV6-1, the J call TRBJ2-7; lacking DNA, the TRBD1 call made by TCRdb goes unchecked. Germline loops: CDR1 MNHNS, CDR2 SASEGT. CDR3 length: 14 residues. The CDR3: CASRLTGTGGTRDF.

The chain links TRBV12-3 or TRBV12-4 to TRBJ2-1; the TCRdb call, TRBD1, lacks DNA for checking. The CDR3 extends over 19 amino acids. The CDR3 sequence: CASSFGTGVQSSSYNEQFF.

The rearrangement links TRBV5-5 to TRBJ2-1; checking the TCRdb D call of TRBD1 is not possible without DNA. Germline V lookup: CDR1 SGHKS, CDR2 YYEKEE (reference sequence). The CDR3 contains 18 residues. CDR3: CASSSLRSGGAKDNEQFF.

The chain combines TRBV30 with TRBJ1-1. Germline CDR1 is GTSNPN and CDR2 is SVGIG (reference sequence). The CDR3 length is 12 residues. CDR3 amino acids: CAGGTTNTEAFF.

The rearrangement joins TRBV19 to TRBJ2-7; absent DNA, TCRdb's TRBD1 call cannot be checked. The CDR3 is 18 amino acids. CDR1 is LNHDA, CDR2 SQIVND, per germline (reference sequence). The chain's CDR3 is CASSIRGTHTIQPYEQYF.

The chain recombines TRBV15 with TRBJ2-1; TCRdb lists TRBD1, though no DNA is available to test this call. CDR3 length equals 16 residues. The V gene's germline CDR1 is LNHNV and CDR2 YYDKDF (reference sequence). The CDR3 loop reads CATSRFLGRDYNEQFF.

The rearrangement joins TRBV20-1 to TRBJ1-1. This CDR3 spans 11 amino acids. CDR1 is DFQATT and CDR2 is SNEGSKA in the germline V gene (reference sequence). This chain's CDR3 is CSARSTAEAFF.

The V and J genes are TRBV5-1 and TRBJ2-6. This CDR3 contains 16 residues. Germline V gene data show CDR1 as SGHRS and CDR2 as YFSETQ. This CDR3 reads CASSLGEATGANVLTF. Full variable domain (rest looked up from reference TRBV5-1 and TRBJ2-6): KAGVTQTPRYLIKTRGQQVTLSCSPISGHRSVSWYQQTPGQGLQFLFEYFSETQRNKGNFPGRFSGRQFSNSRSEMNVSTLELGDSALYLCASSLGEATGANVLTFGAGSRLTVL.

The chain links TRBV6-5 to TRBJ1-5. CDR3 length: 16 residues. In germline, CDR1 is MNHEY, CDR2 SVGAGI. The CDR3 here is CASSYSSGLEGQPQHF.